This TCR beta chain was sequenced in a study of blood T cell dynamics during melanoma immunotherapy (TCRdb year 2020). About the full investigation: The patients had metastatic melanoma and were given first-line pembrolizumab or nivolumab plus ipilimumab as standard of care in the United Kingdom. Peripheral T cell receptor repertoires of metastatic melanoma patients were profiled before and after one cycle of checkpoint inhibitor therapy to find early correlates of response. A training cohort was formed from consecutive patients, and a further independent group of patients from the same centre was pooled into an external validation set.

About this clone itself: Its target antigen remains unknown. No base quality information exists; no much larger clone differs at one position.

General conclusions and limits of the study: Whether the T cell clones driving repertoire changes were melanoma-specific or reflected general immune activation could not be determined in the study. The relatively small sample size was acknowledged as a potential limitation on generalization of the results. Patients who later achieved disease control showed a bifurcated PBMC repertoire reorganization at W3, with increased clonality or increased diversity, unlike progressors.

A fixed 350 ng of DNA was loaded for every bulk PBMC sample. TCR beta CDR3 sequences were amplified from genomic DNA using the immunoSEQ TCRb Assay kit according to manufacturer instructions. The KAPA Library Quantification Kit for Illumina platforms was used to quantify pooled libraries by qPCR. Sequencing of the pooled libraries was done on an Illumina NextSeq 500, with clustering at about 0.55-1.2 pM. On the authors' methods: The TCR data were analyzed using immunoSEQ ANALYZER and the R LymphoSeq package. A rearrangement efficiency score was calculated as productive divided by the sum of productive and non-productive CDR3 sequences. Within each patient, timepoints were compared pairwise for clonality, measured with the Gini coefficient, and for diversity, measured with the Renyi index at alpha=1. Clonal relatedness, based on an edit distance of 3, and repertoire similarity, based on the Bhattacharyya coefficient, were both computed in LymphoSeq. To classify response, a linear discriminant analysis based on week-3 changes in clonality and diversity was built using the R MASS and caret packages. The table comes from immuneACCESS by way of TCRdb, which keeps in-frame sequences with V and J called. Part of the clones is missing from these tables; in studies checked, under half for an unresolved V gene and the rest for unknown reasons. That table is the source of V, J and clone size, and D and trimming were worked out from the DNA. For this sample there are approximately 13,000 clones; just over 85% appear just once. Roughly 5.4% of the sample comes from the top ten.

V and J are trimmed by 1 base and 0 bases, and the gene matches miss 2 bases of the junction. As encoded in the germline V gene, CDR1 is SNHLY while CDR2 is FYNNEI. The CDR3 measures 16 amino acids from cysteine to phenylalanine. CDR3 DNA is the only sequence kept; it has 48 bases, read in frame from the first base. The sample's time point label is to be understood as: week 3, after first cycle of checkpoint inhibitor. Blood samples were collected before treatment (T0) and at week 3 (W3), after the first cycle of checkpoint blockade. Except for two patients with rapid clinical progression, response was assessed 12 weeks after the first infusion by RECIST 1.1; disease control meant complete response, partial response or stable disease. Patients were excluded for prior systemic cancer treatment, concomitant immunosuppressant therapy or synchronous other active malignancies. TCR beta was sequenced in both bulk PBMC and plasma cell-free DNA in order to track circulating cells as well as T cell turnover. PBMC were isolated from blood with Lymphoprep and SepMate tubes, followed by red cell lysis. QIAamp DNA Blood Mini kits were used to extract DNA from PBMC and sorted T cell subsets.

This clonotype originated in a human donor with melanoma. The chain is encoded by TRBV2 joined to TRBJ1-3, with 8 central nucleotides matching TRBD1. The sample consisted of blood, taken from a patient treated with checkpoint blockade. The CDR3 region: CASSEGQGNSGNTIYF. The base sequence is TGTGCCAGCAGTGAAGGACAGGGGAACTCTGGAAACACCATATATTTT.